The 2 T cell receptor beta chains below come from one sample, sequenced in a study of T-cell memory formation after mild COVID-19 (dated by TCRdb to the early 2020s). Libraries came from 5' RACE. Sequencing relied on an Illumina NovaSeq 6000. TCRdb redid the processing of the public reads, applying fastp at Q25 and MiXCR, and retained in-frame beta chains. When rows share a CDR3 protein, they turn into one entry using the most common DNA and genes. This sample lists hundreds of thousands of distinct CDR3 sequences; roughly 21% were detected once. Clones ranked in the top ten supply under 8.5% of the sample. The material sequenced was PBMCs or a T cell subset sorted from them (not recorded which). These receptor sequences come from an adult woman who had mild COVID-19 (a few samples of this study predate the infection). The sample titles of this study are shuffled in the database, so cell type and time point are left out; the donor was told from shared clones.

This clonotype was recorded a few times. This rearrangement joins TRBV7-9 to TRBJ2-1; TRBD1 aligns across 7 bases. This CDR3 comprises 13 residues. V lost 3 bases, J lost 12 bases, and 8 bases stayed unmatched. The germline CDR1 and CDR2 sequences are SEHNR and FQNEAQ (reference sequence). CDR3: CASSFTQGPGQFF. The CDR3 DNA reads TGTGCCAGCAGCTTCACACAGGGGCCCGGGCAGTTCTTC.

This clonotype was counted many times. This chain connects TRBV20-1 to TRBJ1-2; 10 nucleotides match TRBD1. CDR3 length: 13 amino acids. The V segment lost 5 bases and the J segment 3 bases; nucleotides outside the gene matches: 3. From germline, CDR1 is DFQATT and CDR2 SNEGSKA (reference sequence). The CDR3 spells CSARTGGDYGYTF. The CDR3 bases are TGCAGTGCTCGGACAGGGGGTGACTATGGCTACACCTTC.